What follows are 27 T cell receptor beta chains derived from one specimen sequenced in a study of CD8+CD57+ T cells in acquired aplastic anemia. Genomic DNA acted as the template from which TCR beta VDJ combination and CDR3 sequence profiling were carried out. TCRdb fed the reads into MiXCR, producing one record per CDR3 protein. The sample lists roughly 200,000 distinct CDR3 sequences, roughly 65% occurring once. The sequenced patients had an expansion of CD8+CD57+ cells seen by flow cytometry. The sequenced sample was sorted CD4+, CD8+, or CD8+CD57+ T cells (not recorded which) from PBMCs. These receptors originate from a human donor with aplastic anemia.

V is TRBV5-1 and J is TRBJ2-7; D may be TRBD1 (5 bases). Germline V lookup: CDR1 SGHRS, CDR2 YFSETQ. CDR3 size: 16 residues. V shed 4 bases and J shed 1 base, with 18 bases lying between them. The CDR3 DNA follows: TGCGCCAGCAGCCGCCCGGACCTCCAGGGATCCTACGAGCAGTACGTC. It yields the protein CASSRPDLQGSYEQYV.

This clonotype was recorded once. The chain is built from TRBV25-1 and TRBJ2-5, with D possibly matching TRBD1 (6 bases). The CDR3 is made up of 13 amino acids. The V gene's germline CDR1 is MGHDK and CDR2 SYGVNS. Trimming pared 6 bases from V and 7 bases from J, leaving 15 bases between. CDR3 nucleotide sequence: TGTGCCAGCAGGGAAACAGGGACGGGGACCCAGTACTTC. Translated: CASRETGTGTQYF.

This clonotype has a count of ten or more. The chain uses TRBV5-5 and TRBJ1-6; 8 bases are shared with TRBD1. CDR1 SGHKS and CDR2 YYEKEE come from the germline V gene (reference sequence). The CDR3 has 16 residues. Unmatched junction bases numbered 11, after V lost 6 bases and J lost 6 bases. The CDR3 protein is CASTHLGTGLNSPLHF. In DNA, the CDR3 is TGTGCCAGCACCCATTTAGGGACAGGTCTTAATTCACCCCTCCACTTT.

This sequence joins TRBV2 and TRBJ1-6; a possible D gene is TRBD1 (5 bases). V shed 6 bases and J shed 7 bases, with 16 bases lying between them. CDR3 length equals 15 residues. Germline CDR1 is SNHLY and CDR2 is FYNNEI. The CDR3 sequence: CASSVVGERNSPLHF. CDR3 bases: TGTGCCAGCAGCGTCGTAGGGGAGCGGAATTCACCCCTCCACTTT.

The V and J genes are TRBV4-1 and TRBJ2-1; D is ambiguous. Trimming shortened V by 1 base and J by 9 bases, and 10 bases separated the two germline ends. CDR1 is MGHRA and CDR2 is YSYEKL in the germline V gene. The CDR3 length is 13 residues. Here the CDR3 DNA reads TGCGCCAGCAGCCAAGTGTTATCGGGTGAGCAGTTCTTC. Translation gives CASSQVLSGEQFF.

This clonotype has just a few counts. DNA of the CDR3: TGCAGTGCTAGTGGAATGGGCTCCTACGAGCAGTACTTC. Protein sequence: CSASGMGSYEQYF. The chain employs TRBV20-1 and TRBJ2-7; D unclear. With 3 bases removed from V and 0 bases from J, the gap between germline ends came to 9 bases. The length of the CDR3 is 13 residues. Germline V CDR1 and CDR2: DFQATT, SNEGSKA (reference sequence).

The chain is built from TRBV5-1 and TRBJ1-1; D uncertain. Deletions cut 0 bases from V and 4 bases from J, with 10 bases between. The length of the CDR3 is 14 residues. Germline CDR1 reads SGHRS; CDR2 reads YFSETQ. The DNA for the CDR3 is TGCGCCAGCAGCTTGGACCCGGGCTCCACTGAAGCTTTCTTT. It translates to CASSLDPGSTEAFF.

This clonotype was seen only once. The genes are TRBV7-3 and TRBJ2-1, with a weak D call TRBD2 (5 bases). Trimming removed 7 bases from V and 2 bases from J, with 15 bases in between. Looked up from germline, CDR1 is SGHTA and CDR2 is FQGTGA. The CDR3 is made up of 15 amino acids. CDR3 nucleotide sequence: TGTGCCAGCATCCTAGCCCCTTTAACCTACAATGAGCAGTTCTTC. As protein: CASILAPLTYNEQFF.

In this sample, this clonotype turned up once. The chain is built from TRBV24-1 and TRBJ2-1; D is unclear. In germline, CDR1 is KGHDR, CDR2 SFDVKD. This CDR3 is 14 amino acids long. Trimming removed 4 bases from V and 10 bases from J, with 16 bases in between. DNA for the CDR3: TGTGCCACCAGTGAAACGGGTTCCCTAAGGGAGCAGTTCTTC. Residues: CATSETGSLREQFF.

On this clonotype itself: This clone may be a read error of a much larger clone one base away. The chain has TRBV5-6 and TRBJ2-1; D is ambiguous. V lost 4 bases and J lost 9, with 17 bases in between. The germline V gene has CDR1 SGHDT and CDR2 YYEEEE. The CDR3 covers 14 residues. The CDR3 bases are TGTGCCAGCAGCCCTGCGACGTCTTCAAGTGAGCAGTTCTTC. Amino acid sequence: CASSPATSSSEQFF.

Many counts were recorded for this clonotype. This chain joins TRBV11-2 and TRBJ1-2; TRBD1 matches at 9 bases. Per the germline V gene, CDR1 is SGHAT and CDR2 is FQNNGV. The length of the CDR3 is 13 residues. Trimming took 4 bases from V and 8 from J; bases not matched to a gene: 5. CDR3 in DNA: TGTGCCAGCAGCTCGACAGGGGGTTGGGGCTACACCTTC. Translation: CASSSTGGWGYTF. Complete variable domain (other parts from reference TRBV11-2 and TRBJ1-2): EAGVAQSPRYKIIEKRQSVAFWCNPISGHATLYWYQQILGQGPKLLIQFQNNGVVDDSQLPKDRFSAERLKGVDSTLKIQPAKLEDSAVYLCASSSTGGWGYTFGSGTRLTVV.

V is TRBV25-1 and J is TRBJ2-7, with D possibly matching TRBD1 (6 bases). CDR3 size: 14 residues. V lost 3 bases and J 5 bases, leaving 14 bases between the germline ends. Germline V CDR1 and CDR2: MGHDK, SYGVNS. CDR3 region: CASSDSTRGNEQYF. DNA of the CDR3: TGTGCCAGCAGTGACTCCACCAGGGGAAACGAGCAGTACTTC.

V is TRBV2 and J is TRBJ2-3, with 9 bases identical to TRBD2. This CDR3 has 15 residues. CDR1 and CDR2 (germline): SNHLY, FYNNEI. V dropped 4 bases and J dropped 7; count of bases not matched to a gene: 9. CDR3 in amino acids: CASSGEAGGSNTQYF. DNA of the CDR3: TGTGCCAGCAGTGGGGAAGCGGGGGGCAGCAATACGCAGTATTTT.

V and J are TRBV2 and TRBJ2-5, with 7 bases fitting TRBD1. This CDR3 is 16 amino acids long. In germline, CDR1 is SNHLY, CDR2 FYNNEI. Trimming cost V 6 bases and J 5 bases; bases outside gene matches: 15. CDR3 DNA: TGTGCCAGCAGGGCGAGACAGGGACAGTATTCGGAGACCCAGTACTTC. This gives the protein CASRARQGQYSETQYF.

This clonotype came up a few times. The genes are TRBV19 and TRBJ2-7, with a tentative D call TRBD1 (5 bases). Germline V gives CDR1 LNHDA, CDR2 SQIVND (reference sequence). There are 14 residues in the CDR3. V lost 3 bases and J lost 3, with 12 bases in between. This CDR3 reads CASSISGAYYEQYF. DNA for the CDR3: TGTGCCAGTAGTATTTCTGGGGCATACTACGAGCAGTACTTC.

This clonotype was detected ten times or more. The rearrangement links TRBV19 to TRBJ2-1, with D perhaps TRBD1 (6 bases). Between the trimmed V and J ends, which lost 5 bases and 2 bases, there was a span of 10 bases. The germline gives CDR1 LNHDA, CDR2 SQIVND (reference sequence). The CDR3 is made up of 14 amino acids. The CDR3 nucleotides read TGTGCCAGTAGTTGGGGGCAGACCTACAATGAGCAGTTCTTC. It codes for CASSWGQTYNEQFF.

The chain links TRBV10-3 to TRBJ2-1; D remains ambiguous. Per germline, CDR1 ENHRY and CDR2 SYGVKD. V was pared by 8 bases and J by 6 bases, with 5 bases between. This CDR3 contains 10 residues. CDR3 sequence: CAIGFNEQFF. In DNA form, the CDR3 reads TGTGCCATCGGCTTCAATGAGCAGTTCTTC.

V usage is TRBV2 and J usage is TRBJ2-7; D remains unclear. CDR1 and CDR2 from the germline V gene are SNHLY and FYNNEI. This CDR3 is 10 amino acids long. Deletions cut 8 bases from V and 3 bases from J, with 5 bases between. The CDR3, as DNA: TGTGCCAGCCAGAACTACGAGCAGTACTTC. Encoded protein: CASQNYEQYF.

This clonotype was counted ten times or more. This chain uses TRBV29-1 with TRBJ2-7; tentatively, D is TRBD1 (5 bases). Germline V gives CDR1 SQVTM, CDR2 ANQGSEA. V lost 0 bases and J 2 bases, leaving 11 bases between the germline ends. CDR3 length equals 14 residues. CDR3 in amino acids: CSVEDGREPYEQYF. CDR3 DNA: TGCAGCGTTGAAGATGGCAGGGAACCCTACGAGCAGTACTTC.

The rearrangement uses TRBV27 and TRBJ1-1; TRBD1 aligns across 10 bases. V dropped 1 base and J dropped 5; count of bases not matched to a gene: 7. This CDR3 has 16 residues. From germline, CDR1 is MNHEY and CDR2 SMNVEV (reference sequence). The CDR3 loop is CASSLYRQGARTEAFF. The CDR3 DNA sequence: TGTGCCAGCAGTTTATACCGACAGGGGGCGAGAACTGAAGCTTTCTTT.

The chain employs TRBV9 and TRBJ2-1; 7 bases fit TRBD1. Germline CDR1 reads SGDLS; CDR2 reads YYNGEE. The CDR3 consists of 15 residues. J was trimmed by 0 bases and V by 10 bases; bases with no gene match: 10. CDR3 nucleotide sequence: TGTGCCCTAGTTCAGGACAGGAGCTCCTACAATGAGCAGTTCTTC. Translation: CALVQDRSSYNEQFF.

This clonotype has at least ten counts. This chain uses TRBV6-1 with TRBJ2-3; 9 nucleotides line up with TRBD2. The V gene end was trimmed by 8 bases and the J gene end by 4 bases; junction bases not matched to a gene: 10. This CDR3 has 15 residues. Germline V lookup: CDR1 MNHNS, CDR2 SASEGT. The CDR3 loop reads CASLESGGTSDTQYF. The CDR3 DNA reads as TGTGCCAGCCTGGAGAGCGGGGGGACCTCAGATACGCAGTATTTT.

V usage is TRBV7-3 and J usage is TRBJ2-3; 16 nucleotides align to TRBD2. V gave up 1 base and J gave up 4 bases; unmatched junction bases: 11. CDR3 length: 20 residues. CDR1 is SGHTA, CDR2 FQGTGA, per germline. This CDR3 reads CASSLMGLAGGPSNSDTQYF. The CDR3 nucleotides read TGTGCCAGCAGCTTAATGGGACTAGCGGGAGGGCCTTCCAACTCAGATACGCAGTATTTT.

This chain joins TRBV10-3 and TRBJ1-1; D is undetermined. CDR1 is ENHRY and CDR2 is SYGVKD in the germline V gene. Between the trimmed V and J ends, which lost 4 bases and 0 bases, there was a span of 12 bases. CDR3 length equals 15 residues. Here the CDR3 DNA reads TGTGCCATCAGTGGTTCCGGACGGATGAACACTGAAGCTTTCTTT. This sequence encodes CAISGSGRMNTEAFF.

The chain joins TRBV15 to TRBJ2-6; TRBD1 matches 7 bases. Germline lookup yields CDR1 LNHNV and CDR2 YYDKDF (reference sequence). This CDR3 comprises 15 residues. Germline trimming cut 4 bases from V and 1 base from J; bases unmatched to any gene: 1. The DNA of the CDR3 is TGTGCCACCAGCAAGGGGGCGTCTGGGGCCAACGTCCTGACTTTC. This codes for CATSKGASGANVLTF.

Note on this clonotype: This may stem from a read error, because a much larger clone lies one nucleotide away. The chain joins TRBV3-1 to TRBJ2-3, with a possible D match to TRBD1 (7 bases). CDR1 is LGHDT and CDR2 is YNNKEL in the germline V gene (reference sequence). The CDR3 is made up of 14 amino acids. Deletions cut 5 bases from V and 6 bases from J, with 15 bases between. The CDR3 reads CASSVTQGRDTQYF. The CDR3 DNA sequence: TGTGCCAGCAGCGTAACACAGGGGAGGGATACGCAGTATTTT.

J is TRBJ2-7 and V is TRBV9, with TRBD2 matching 9 bases. The CDR3 has 13 amino acids. V lost 1 base, J lost 7 bases, and 3 bases stayed unmatched. CDR1 and CDR2 (germline): SGDLS, YYNGEE. CDR3: CASSVTLAGEQYF. For the CDR3, the DNA is TGTGCCAGCAGCGTAACGCTAGCGGGAGAGCAGTACTTC.